These 25 T cell receptor beta chains were all obtained from the same sample, sequenced in a study of blood T cell repertoires in COVID-19 (TCRdb year 2020). The library relied on the immunoSEQ multiplex PCR assay. As stored in TCRdb, this immuneACCESS dataset retains in-frame rearrangements with V and J assigned. A fraction of the clones does not appear; measured against another copy, unresolved V genes explain less than half of the discrepancy, and the remainder lacks a known reason. For this sample there are 250,000 to 350,000 clones; roughly 88% appear just once. The ten largest clones take up 0.87% of the sample. Sequenced sample: peripheral blood. The source of these receptors is a human donor with COVID-19, enrolled during active disease. The donor label of this sample is uncertain.

This chain joins TRBV6-5 and TRBJ1-2; a weak D match, TRBD1 (6 bases). The CDR3 extends over 14 amino acids. V lost 5 bases, J lost 5 bases, and 15 bases lay in between. CDR1 and CDR2 from the germline V gene are MNHEY and SVGAGI. The CDR3 sequence is CASSPLGQGYGYTF. CDR3 nucleotides: TGTGCCAGCAGTCCCTTAGGTCAGGGGTATGGCTACACCTTC.

This clone was detected only once. The genes are TRBV19 and TRBJ2-4; TRBD1 matches 8 bases. Trimming removed 5 bases from V and 5 bases from J; junction bases left unmatched: 8. The CDR3 spans 15 residues. Germline V gene sequence: CDR1 LNHDA, CDR2 SQIVND (reference sequence). DNA of the CDR3: TGTGCCAGTAGTCCGGGTCCGGACAGGGAAAACATTCAGTACTTC. Its translation is CASSPGPDRENIQYF.

The chain links TRBV7-2 to TRBJ2-1; no definite D call. V dropped 5 bases and J dropped 0 bases, with 11 bases sitting between them. The germline gives CDR1 SGHTA, CDR2 FQGNSA. The CDR3 contains 15 residues. The CDR3 reads CASSIQVSSYNEQFF. The CDR3 coding sequence is TGTGCCAGCAGCATTCAGGTGAGCTCCTACAATGAGCAGTTCTTC.

This chain uses TRBV19 with TRBJ2-1; D perhaps matches TRBD2 (5 bases). The V gene lost 3 bases and the J gene lost 10 bases, with 16 bases spanning the gap. This CDR3 contains 14 residues. Germline CDR1 LNHDA, CDR2 SQIVND (reference sequence). The CDR3 DNA reads as TGTGCCAGTAGTATCAACCGGGGTCCGGGCGAGCAGTTCTTC. It yields the protein CASSINRGPGEQFF. Using reference TRBV19 and TRBJ2-1 for the parts outside the CDR3, the full variable domain is DGGITQSPKYLFRKEGQNVTLSCEQNLNHDAMYWYRQDPGQGLRLIYYSQIVNDFQKGDIAEGYSVSREKKESFPLTVTSAQKNPTAFYLCASSINRGPGEQFFGPGTRLTVL.

This clone was counted between two and nine times. This chain uses TRBV5-1 with TRBJ1-4; D ambiguous. Germline V lookup: CDR1 SGHRS, CDR2 YFSETQ. The CDR3 totals 14 residues. V was pared by 0 bases and J by 8 bases, with 11 bases between. CDR3: CASSLDGVGEKLFF. In nucleotides, the CDR3 is TGCGCCAGCAGCTTGGACGGGGTCGGGGAAAAACTGTTTTTT. The full variable domain, in which reference TRBV5-1 and TRBJ1-4 provide the parts outside the CDR3, is KAGVTQTPRYLIKTRGQQVTLSCSPISGHRSVSWYQQTPGQGLQFLFEYFSETQRNKGNFPGRFSGRQFSNSRSEMNVSTLELGDSALYLCASSLDGVGEKLFFGSGTQLSVL.

The chain has TRBV28 and TRBJ1-2; TRBD1 might be the D (5 bases). The CDR3 contains 13 residues. The V gene lost 2 bases and the J gene lost 3 bases, with 7 bases spanning the gap. Germline loops: CDR1 MDHEN, CDR2 SYDVKM. This chain's CDR3 is CASSLGGDYGYTF. CDR3 DNA: TGTGCCAGCAGTTTAGGGGGGGACTATGGCTACACCTTC.

This clone has more than one count but fewer than ten. V gene TRBV19 combines with J gene TRBJ2-7; TRBD2 might be the D (6 bases). V was clipped by 6 bases and J by 6 bases, with 18 bases between them. CDR1 and CDR2 from the germline V gene are LNHDA and SQIVND (reference sequence). The length of the CDR3 is 14 residues. CDR3 protein: CASSMGGRLGEQYF. DNA of the CDR3: TGTGCCAGTAGCATGGGGGGACGGCTGGGCGAGCAGTACTTC.

The V gene is TRBV11-3, the J gene TRBJ2-1; no firm D call. Germline CDR1 and CDR2: SGHNT and YENEEA. CDR3 size: 14 residues. Trimming took 2 bases from V and 4 from J, leaving 9 bases between them. The CDR3 region has the DNA TGTGCCAGCAGCTTAAGCAACGAATACAATGAGCAGTTCTTC. It codes for CASSLSNEYNEQFF.

The chain links TRBV14 to TRBJ1-1; TRBD1 is a possible D gene (6 bases). Germline CDR1 is SGHDN and CDR2 is FVKESK. V lost 4 bases to trimming and J lost 4 bases, with 16 bases between them. The CDR3 extends over 15 amino acids. For the CDR3, the DNA is TGTGCCAGCAGCCCGACCTTACAGGGAAGCACTGAAGCTTTCTTT. It translates to CASSPTLQGSTEAFF.

CDR3 loop: CASSLEVRGTEAFF. CDR3 in DNA: TGCGCCAGCAGCTTGGAGGTCAGGGGCACTGAAGCTTTCTTT. The chain combines TRBV5-1 with TRBJ1-1; tentatively, D is TRBD1 (6 bases). The CDR3 has 14 amino acids. Deletions cut 0 bases from V and 4 bases from J, with 10 bases between. The germline V gene encodes CDR1 SGHRS and CDR2 YFSETQ.

The gene calls are TRBV4-1 and TRBJ1-2; D may be TRBD1 (6 bases). Germline CDR1 reads MGHRA; CDR2 reads YSYEKL. The V gene lost 0 bases and the J gene lost 4 bases, with 15 bases spanning the gap. The CDR3 contains 16 residues. DNA for the CDR3: TGCGCCAGCAGCCAAGAAGCAACAGGGAATAGCTATGGCTACACCTTC. It yields the protein CASSQEATGNSYGYTF.

This sequence joins TRBV6-5 and TRBJ2-2; 9 positions agree with TRBD2. With 4 bases clipped from V and 3 bases from J, the junction kept 3 bases outside the gene matches. Germline V lookup: CDR1 MNHEY, CDR2 SVGAGI. There are 15 residues in the CDR3. The CDR3 protein is CASSSLAGHTGELFF. For the CDR3, the DNA is TGTGCCAGCAGTTCCCTAGCGGGGCACACCGGGGAGCTGTTTTTT.

The rearrangement links TRBV2 to TRBJ2-7; D ambiguous. CDR1 SNHLY and CDR2 FYNNEI come from the germline V gene. The CDR3 is 14 amino acids. V lost 7 bases and J lost 0, with 13 bases in between. Here the CDR3 DNA reads TGTGCCAGCACCCGTAGATGGAGCTCCTACGAGCAGTACTTC. Translated, it gives CASTRRWSSYEQYF. The entire variable domain, with the rest obtained from reference TRBV2 and TRBJ2-7, is as follows: EPEVTQTPSHQVTQMGQEVILRCVPISNHLYFYWYRQILGQKVEFLVSFYNNEISEKSEIFDDQFSVERPDGSNFTLKIRSTKLEDSAMYFCASTRRWSSYEQYFGPGTRLTVT.

CDR3 protein: CASSVDQGGANVLTF. The CDR3 DNA follows: TGTGCCAGCAGTGTTGATCAGGGGGGGGCCAACGTCCTGACTTTC. V usage is TRBV6-4 and J usage is TRBJ2-6, with a weak D call TRBD1 (6 bases). The germline V gene encodes CDR1 MRHNA and CDR2 SNTAGT. V dropped 4 bases and J dropped 4 bases, with 11 bases sitting between them. The CDR3 is 15 residues long.

The chain joins TRBV9 to TRBJ2-7, with D perhaps matching TRBD2 (7 bases). This CDR3 has 15 amino acids. Germline V gene sequence: CDR1 SGDLS, CDR2 YYNGEE. V was shortened by 0 bases and J by 0 bases, with 10 bases between the two germline ends. The CDR3 region is CASSVAAGASYEQYF. For the CDR3, the DNA is TGTGCCAGCAGCGTAGCTGCGGGGGCCTCCTACGAGCAGTACTTC.

The chain uses TRBV9 and TRBJ1-1, with no clear D. This CDR3 spans 13 amino acids. From germline, CDR1 is SGDLS and CDR2 YYNGEE. V dropped 4 bases and J dropped 1 base, with 8 bases sitting between them. The CDR3 loop is CASSLQKNTEAFF. CDR3 bases: TGTGCCAGCAGCCTTCAGAAGAACACTGAAGCTTTCTTT.

The chain has TRBV19 and TRBJ1-5, with 7 bases fitting TRBD1. The V segment lost 4 bases and the J segment 2 bases; nucleotides outside the gene matches: 11. Germline V gene sequence: CDR1 LNHDA, CDR2 SQIVND (reference sequence). This CDR3 has 17 amino acids. The CDR3: CASSTGQGQLGNQPQHF. The CDR3 coding sequence is TGTGCCAGTAGTACAGGCCAGGGACAGTTGGGCAATCAGCCCCAGCATTTT.

This clone has more than one count but fewer than ten. The chain carries TRBV19 and TRBJ1-3, with D maybe TRBD1 (5 bases). V gave up 6 bases and J gave up 4 bases, with 13 bases separating them. Germline assignment: CDR1 LNHDA and CDR2 SQIVND (reference sequence). The CDR3 loop spans 14 amino acids. CDR3 region: CASSLSRVGNTIYF. The CDR3 bases are TGTGCCAGTAGCCTATCCAGGGTCGGAAACACCATATATTTT.

V is TRBV21-1 and J is TRBJ1-1; the D call TRBD1 from the table was never checked on the DNA. TRBV21-1 represents a pseudogene. CDR3 size: 13 residues. The CDR3 sequence is CASSTDSYTEAFF. The CDR3 DNA is TGTGCCAGCAGCACTGACAGTTACACTGAAGCTTTCTTT.

CDR3 residues: CASSEGQGRRTDTQYF. The CDR3 DNA reads TGTGCCAGCAGTGAAGGGCAGGGCAGACGCACAGATACGCAGTATTTT. The rearrangement links TRBV2 to TRBJ2-3, with a weak D call TRBD1 (5 bases). The ends were cut back, 1 base at V and 1 base at J, with 12 bases in the middle. This CDR3 contains 16 residues. The germline gives CDR1 SNHLY, CDR2 FYNNEI.

This sequence joins TRBV2 and TRBJ2-2; TRBD1 might be the D (6 bases). V was cut by 4 bases and J by 6 bases, with 15 bases left in between. This CDR3 contains 15 residues. The germline V gene encodes CDR1 SNHLY and CDR2 FYNNEI. The DNA of the CDR3 is TGTGCCAGCAGTGCAGGGGTTCGAGGGGCCGGGGAGCTGTTTTTT. This gives the protein CASSAGVRGAGELFF.

The chain couples TRBV11-3 to TRBJ2-5; TRBD1 matches 7 bases. The CDR3 loop spans 15 amino acids. Germline values: CDR1 SGHNT, CDR2 YENEEA. Germline trimming cut 3 bases from V and 2 bases from J; bases unmatched to any gene: 6. The CDR3 DNA is TGTGCCAGCAGCTTGGGACAGACTATACAAGAGACCCAGTACTTC. This codes for CASSLGQTIQETQYF.

The chain links TRBV30 to TRBJ1-5; 8 bases are a match to TRBD1. Germline CDR1 and CDR2: GTSNPN and SVGIG (reference sequence). The CDR3 sequence is 16 residues long. V lost 3 bases and J lost 2; bases outside the gene matches: 9. DNA for the CDR3: TGTGCCTGGAGCGCGAGCCCGACAGGGGGCAATCAGCCCCAGCATTTT. It translates to CAWSASPTGGNQPQHF.

V gene TRBV6-5 combines with J gene TRBJ1-1; D is unclear. Germline V gene lookup returns CDR1 MNHEY and CDR2 SVGAGI. The CDR3 runs 11 residues. Trimming took 5 bases from V and 7 from J, leaving 8 bases between them. CDR3 DNA: TGTGCCAGCAGTACGCAGATTGAAGCTTTCTTT. The encoded protein is CASSTQIEAFF.

This chain connects TRBV19 to TRBJ2-3, with TRBD2 matching over 9 bases. CDR3 length equals 15 residues. The trim removed 5 bases at V and 2 bases at J, leaving 5 bases unmatched. Germline V gene lookup returns CDR1 LNHDA and CDR2 SQIVND (reference sequence). CDR3 region: CASSSSGLATDTQYF. The CDR3, as DNA: TGTGCCAGTAGTTCCTCGGGACTAGCCACAGATACGCAGTATTTT.